Included here is one T cell receptor (beta chain) sequence, with context. A J-beta primer mix and a sample-barcoded 5' primer were used in a second PCR of roughly 7 to 12 cycles. TCRdb passed the 5' RACE reads through MiXCR, listing each CDR3 protein once. The sample has about 640,000 distinct CDR3 sequences; around 38% are singletons. The data derive from a study of blood T cells in healthy people across ages. The CDR3 loop spans 16 amino acids. Germline V gene data show CDR1 as SGHRS and CDR2 as YFSETQ. Losses at the gene ends were 0 bases for V and 2 bases for J; bases not matched to a gene: 3. The chain has TRBV5-1 and TRBJ1-1; 11 nucleotides align to TRBD1. The sequence was collected from a man older than 75 in good health. Sequencing input: blood. The CDR3 is CASSLDGQGANTEAFF. In nucleotides, the CDR3 is TGCGCCAGCAGCTTGGACGGACAGGGGGCAAACACTGAAGCTTTCTTT.